Below, one TCR beta chain is given with its context. It has no known antigen specificity. Base qualities are not provided; no much larger clone lies one nucleotide away. Via the germline V gene, CDR1 is MDHEN and CDR2 SYDVKM. The CDR3 measures 14 amino acids from cysteine to phenylalanine. Only the CDR3 part of the read is kept: 42 bases, read in frame from the first base. The V end loses 3 bases and the J end loses 4 bases, and a stretch of 12 bases separates them. Enrolling through a virtual design, the prospective study's participants ranged in age from roughly 18 to 90 years and lived across 24 United States geographic areas. To assign participants to cohorts, the prospective study relied on clinical history that participants themselves reported in a screening survey and a study questionnaire. Recovered participants in ImmuneRACE Cohort 3 were defined as having two consecutive negative NP/OP PCR tests, clearance from a healthcare professional, or resolution of symptoms. Mobile phlebotomists in the prospective study collected whole blood, serum and a nasopharyngeal or oropharyngeal swab from every participant. Additional blood draws and questionnaires over an approximately 2-month period could optionally be provided by prospective study participants. Prospective study blood samples were shipped either frozen or at room temperature before DNA extraction.

The sample originates from a study of blood T cell repertoires in COVID-19 (dated by TCRdb to about 2020). Looking at the study overall: Samples from collaborators originated in the United States, Italy and Spain and spanned both the acute and convalescent phases of COVID-19. The material from the prospective study consisted of cDNA or gDNA derived from T cells, B-cell-depleted T cells, or PBMCs. The dataset comprised deeply sampled blood TCRbeta repertoires from subjects exposed to, actively infected with, or recovered from COVID-19. The repertoires were made available in a free public database intended to serve as a resource for research on the immune response to SARS-CoV-2. The samples were drawn from the first 160 participants of the ongoing ImmuneRACE study and from 1,200 or so subjects provided by 6 global collaborators. Nearly every sample came with metadata listing a de-identified subject ID, COVID-19 status, age in years and sex. Where available, HLA class I and class II types were obtained from metadata supplied by the sample provider rather than from assay-based typing.

Study-level results and caveats: How much clinical and demographic metadata was included differed by source and by participant, and the metadata was provided uncurated.

The immunoSEQ Assay, a bias-controlled multiplex PCR, was used to amplify TCRbeta CDR3 regions from genomic DNA. The study's processing was this. Within the assay, amplification of reference gene primers was used to estimate how many nucleated cells each sample contained. To quantify the absolute abundance of each unique TCRbeta CDR3 rearrangement, sequence reads were collapsed and filtered. For each sample, productive Simpson clonality was calculated as the square root of Simpson's diversity index across productive rearrangements. As stored in TCRdb, this immuneACCESS dataset retains in-frame rearrangements with V and J assigned. A fraction of the clones does not appear; measured against another copy, unresolved V genes explain less than half of the discrepancy, and the remainder lacks a known reason. The DNA gave D and trimming, while V, J and clone size come from that table. The sample table contains approximately 160,000 clones; only one count was recorded for 75% to 90% of them. The ten largest make up approximately 4.4% of the sample.

The sequence links TRBV28 to TRBJ2-5; no D segment can be confidently identified. This TCR derives from a woman aged 50 to 60 who had recovered from COVID-19. The sequenced sample was PBMCs or T cells enriched from blood (not recorded which). The CDR3 has the sequence CASSLGSRRETQYF. The sequenced DNA: TGTGCCAGCAGTTTGGGCTCCCGCCGAGAGACCCAGTACTTC.